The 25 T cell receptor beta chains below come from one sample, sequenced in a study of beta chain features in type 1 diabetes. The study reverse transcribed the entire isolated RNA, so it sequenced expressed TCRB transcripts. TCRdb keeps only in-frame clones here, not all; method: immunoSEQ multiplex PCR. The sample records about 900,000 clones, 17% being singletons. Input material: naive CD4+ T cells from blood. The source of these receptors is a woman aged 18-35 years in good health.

CDR3 sequence: CASSLVGAGANVLTF. In DNA, the CDR3 is TGTGCCAGCAGCTTGGTGGGCGCTGGGGCCAACGTCCTGACTTTC. This rearrangement joins TRBV5-4 to TRBJ2-6; D call uncertain. V shed 0 bases and J shed 2 bases, with 6 bases lying between them. The germline gives CDR1 SGHNT, CDR2 YYREEE (reference sequence). CDR3 length: 15 amino acids.

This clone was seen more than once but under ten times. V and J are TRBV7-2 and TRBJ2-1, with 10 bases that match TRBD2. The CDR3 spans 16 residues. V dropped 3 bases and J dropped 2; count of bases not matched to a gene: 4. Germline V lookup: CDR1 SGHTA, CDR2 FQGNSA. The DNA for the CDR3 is TGTGCCAGCAGCTTTCTAGCGGGAGTAACCTACAATGAGCAGTTCTTC. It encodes CASSFLAGVTYNEQFF. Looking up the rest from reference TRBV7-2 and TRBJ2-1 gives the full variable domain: GAGVSQSPSNKVTEKGKDVELRCDPISGHTALYWYRQSLGQGLEFLIYFQGNSAPDKSGLPSDRFSAERTGGSVSTLTIQRTQQEDSAVYLCASSFLAGVTYNEQFFGPGTRLTVL.

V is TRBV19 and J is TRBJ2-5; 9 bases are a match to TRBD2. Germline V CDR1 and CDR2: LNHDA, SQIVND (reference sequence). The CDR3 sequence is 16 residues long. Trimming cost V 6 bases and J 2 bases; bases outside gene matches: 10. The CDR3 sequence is CASSTGTSQRQETQYF. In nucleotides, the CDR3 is TGTGCCAGTAGCACCGGGACTAGCCAACGGCAAGAGACCCAGTACTTC.

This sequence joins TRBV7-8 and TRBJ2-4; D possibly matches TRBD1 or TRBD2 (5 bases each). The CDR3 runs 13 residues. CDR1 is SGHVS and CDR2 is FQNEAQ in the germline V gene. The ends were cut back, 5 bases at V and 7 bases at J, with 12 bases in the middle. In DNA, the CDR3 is TGTGCCAGCAGCGGTGGGGGATCGAACATTCAGTACTTC. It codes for CASSGGGSNIQYF.

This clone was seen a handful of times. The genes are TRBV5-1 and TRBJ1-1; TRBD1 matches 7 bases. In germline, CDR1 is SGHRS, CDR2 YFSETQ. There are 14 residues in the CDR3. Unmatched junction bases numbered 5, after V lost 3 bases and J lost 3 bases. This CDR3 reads CASSYDRAYTEAFF. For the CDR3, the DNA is TGCGCCAGCAGCTACGACAGGGCTTACACTGAAGCTTTCTTT.

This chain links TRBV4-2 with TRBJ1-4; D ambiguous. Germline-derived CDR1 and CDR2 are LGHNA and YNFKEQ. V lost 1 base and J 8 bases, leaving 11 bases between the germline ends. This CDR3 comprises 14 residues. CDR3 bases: TGTGCCAGCAGCCAAGGCCCAGAGGGCGAAAAACTGTTTTTT. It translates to CASSQGPEGEKLFF.

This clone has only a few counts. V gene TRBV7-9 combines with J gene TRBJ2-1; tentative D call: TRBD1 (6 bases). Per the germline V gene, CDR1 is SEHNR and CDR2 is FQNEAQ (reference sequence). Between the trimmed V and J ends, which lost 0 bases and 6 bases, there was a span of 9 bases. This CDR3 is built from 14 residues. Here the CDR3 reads CASSLADSRNEQFF. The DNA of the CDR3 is TGTGCCAGCAGCTTAGCGGACAGCCGCAATGAGCAGTTCTTC.

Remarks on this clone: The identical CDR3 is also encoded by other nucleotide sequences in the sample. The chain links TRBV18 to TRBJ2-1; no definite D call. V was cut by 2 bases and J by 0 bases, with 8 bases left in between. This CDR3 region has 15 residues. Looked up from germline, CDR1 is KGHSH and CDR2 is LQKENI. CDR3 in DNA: TGTGCCAGCTCACCAAGCGCCAGCTCCTACAATGAGCAGTTCTTC. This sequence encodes CASSPSASSYNEQFF.

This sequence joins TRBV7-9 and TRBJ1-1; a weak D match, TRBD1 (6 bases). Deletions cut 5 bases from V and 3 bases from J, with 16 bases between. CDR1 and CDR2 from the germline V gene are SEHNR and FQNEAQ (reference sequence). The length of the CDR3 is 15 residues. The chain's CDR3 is CASSPYREPDTEAFF. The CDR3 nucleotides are TGTGCCAGCAGCCCTTACAGGGAACCCGACACTGAAGCTTTCTTT.

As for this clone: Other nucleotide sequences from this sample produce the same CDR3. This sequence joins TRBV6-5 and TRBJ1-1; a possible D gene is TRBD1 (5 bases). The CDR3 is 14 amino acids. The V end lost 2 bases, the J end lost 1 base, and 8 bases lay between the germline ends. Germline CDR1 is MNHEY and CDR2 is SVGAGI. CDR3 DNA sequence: TGTGCCAGCAGTTACGGGGGTTCGAACACTGAAGCTTTCTTT. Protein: CASSYGGSNTEAFF.

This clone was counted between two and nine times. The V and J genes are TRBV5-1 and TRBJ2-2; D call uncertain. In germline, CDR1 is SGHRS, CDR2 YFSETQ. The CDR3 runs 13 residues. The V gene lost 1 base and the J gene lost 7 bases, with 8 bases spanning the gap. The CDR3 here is CASSLLWNGELFF. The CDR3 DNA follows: TGCGCCAGCAGCTTGCTCTGGAACGGGGAGCTGTTTTTT.

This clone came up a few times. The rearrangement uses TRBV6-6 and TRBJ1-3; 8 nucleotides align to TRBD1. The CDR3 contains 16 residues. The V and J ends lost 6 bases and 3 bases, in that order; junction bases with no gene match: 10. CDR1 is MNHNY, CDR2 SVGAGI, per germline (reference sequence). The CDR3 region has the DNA TGTGCCAGCAGGCCACCAGACACAGGGGGTGGAAACACCATATATTTT. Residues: CASRPPDTGGGNTIYF.

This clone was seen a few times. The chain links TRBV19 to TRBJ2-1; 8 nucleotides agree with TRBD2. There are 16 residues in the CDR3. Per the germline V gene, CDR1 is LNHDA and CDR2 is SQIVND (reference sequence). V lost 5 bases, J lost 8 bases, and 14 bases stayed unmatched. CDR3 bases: TGTGCCAGTAGTGCCTATCCCAGCGGGAGCACCCATGAGCAGTTCTTC. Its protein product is CASSAYPSGSTHEQFF.

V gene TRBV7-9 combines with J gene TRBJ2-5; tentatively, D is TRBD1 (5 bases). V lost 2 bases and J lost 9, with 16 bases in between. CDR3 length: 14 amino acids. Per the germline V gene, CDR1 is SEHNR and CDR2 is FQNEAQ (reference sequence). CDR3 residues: CASSLSGAIGAQYF. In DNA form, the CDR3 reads TGTGCCAGCAGCTTATCCGGAGCGATAGGGGCCCAGTACTTC.

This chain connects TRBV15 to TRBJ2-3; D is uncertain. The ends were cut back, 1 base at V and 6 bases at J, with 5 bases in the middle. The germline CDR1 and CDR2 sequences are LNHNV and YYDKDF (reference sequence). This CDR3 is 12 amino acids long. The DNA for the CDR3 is TGTGCCACCAGCAGAGTGGGCGATACGCAGTATTTT. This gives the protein CATSRVGDTQYF.

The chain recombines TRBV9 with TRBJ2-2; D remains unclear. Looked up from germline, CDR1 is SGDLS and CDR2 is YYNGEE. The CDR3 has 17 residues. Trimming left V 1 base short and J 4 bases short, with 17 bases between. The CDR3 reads CASSVTVLGRGTGELFF. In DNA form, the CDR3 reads TGTGCCAGCAGCGTAACTGTGCTAGGTCGAGGCACCGGGGAGCTGTTTTTT.

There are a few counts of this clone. This CDR3 reads CASSSPLGLAVNNEQFF. In DNA, the CDR3 is TGCGCCAGCAGCTCTCCCCTGGGGCTAGCGGTAAACAATGAGCAGTTCTTC. This chain joins TRBV5-1 and TRBJ2-1; 7 bases align to TRBD2. V lost 3 bases to trimming and J lost 5 bases; unmatched junction nucleotides: 14. Germline CDR1 and CDR2: SGHRS and YFSETQ. The CDR3 loop spans 17 amino acids.

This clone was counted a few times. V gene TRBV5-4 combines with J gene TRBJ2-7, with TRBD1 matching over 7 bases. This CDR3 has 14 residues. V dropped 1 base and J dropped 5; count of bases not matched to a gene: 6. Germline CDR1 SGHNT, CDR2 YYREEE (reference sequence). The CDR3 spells CASSLPDRADEQYF. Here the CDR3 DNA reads TGTGCCAGCAGCTTGCCCGACAGGGCGGACGAGCAGTACTTC. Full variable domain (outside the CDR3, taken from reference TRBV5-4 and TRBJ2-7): ETGVTQSPTHLIKTRGQQVTLRCSSQSGHNTVSWYQQALGQGPQFIFQYYREEENGRGNFPPRFSGLQFPNYSSELNVNALELDDSALYLCASSLPDRADEQYFGPGTRLTVT.

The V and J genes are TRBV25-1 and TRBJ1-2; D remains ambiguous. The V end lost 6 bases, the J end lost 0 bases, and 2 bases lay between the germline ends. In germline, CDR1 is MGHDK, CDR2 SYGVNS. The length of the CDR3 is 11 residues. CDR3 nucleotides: TGTGCCAGCAGCGCTAACTATGGCTACACCTTC. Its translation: CASSANYGYTF.

The CDR3 DNA reads as TGTGCCAGCAGTCGACTAGCGGGAGCCTCCTACGAGCAGTACTTC. Its protein product is CASSRLAGASYEQYF. The V and J genes are TRBV28 and TRBJ2-7; the match to TRBD2 covers 12 bases. From germline, CDR1 is MDHEN and CDR2 SYDVKM. The CDR3 has 15 residues. The V gene end was trimmed by 5 bases and the J gene end by 0 bases; junction bases not matched to a gene: 2.

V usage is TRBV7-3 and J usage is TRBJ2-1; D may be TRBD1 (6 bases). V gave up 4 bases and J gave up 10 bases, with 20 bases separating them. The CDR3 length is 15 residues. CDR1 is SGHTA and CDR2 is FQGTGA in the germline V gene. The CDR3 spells CASSSPSSNRDEQFF. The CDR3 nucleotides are TGTGCCAGCAGCTCCCCCTCTTCCAACAGGGACGAGCAGTTCTTC.

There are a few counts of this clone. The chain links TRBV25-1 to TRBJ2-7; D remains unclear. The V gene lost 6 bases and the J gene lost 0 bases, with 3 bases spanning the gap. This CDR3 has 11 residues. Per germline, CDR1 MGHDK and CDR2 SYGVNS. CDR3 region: CASRSSYEQYF. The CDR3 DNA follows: TGTGCCAGCAGGAGCTCCTACGAGCAGTACTTC.

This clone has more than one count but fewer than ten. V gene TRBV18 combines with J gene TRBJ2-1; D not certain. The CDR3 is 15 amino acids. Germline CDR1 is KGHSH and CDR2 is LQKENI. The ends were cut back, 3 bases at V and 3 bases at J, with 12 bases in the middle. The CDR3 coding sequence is TGTGCCAGCTCACCCGAACAGCGCAACTACAATGAGCAGTTCTTC. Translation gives CASSPEQRNYNEQFF.

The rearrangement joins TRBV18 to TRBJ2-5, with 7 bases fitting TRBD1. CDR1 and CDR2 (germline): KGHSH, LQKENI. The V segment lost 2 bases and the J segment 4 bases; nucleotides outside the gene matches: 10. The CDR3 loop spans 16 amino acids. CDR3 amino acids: CASSPKTGFTRETQYF. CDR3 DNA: TGTGCCAGCTCACCAAAGACAGGGTTTACGAGAGAGACCCAGTACTTC.

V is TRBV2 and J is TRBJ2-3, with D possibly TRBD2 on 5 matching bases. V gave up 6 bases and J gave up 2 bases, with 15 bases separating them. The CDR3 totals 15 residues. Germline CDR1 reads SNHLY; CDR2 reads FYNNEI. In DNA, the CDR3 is TGTGCCAGCAGCGGGTTTGGACTGCCCACAGATACGCAGTATTTT. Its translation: CASSGFGLPTDTQYF.